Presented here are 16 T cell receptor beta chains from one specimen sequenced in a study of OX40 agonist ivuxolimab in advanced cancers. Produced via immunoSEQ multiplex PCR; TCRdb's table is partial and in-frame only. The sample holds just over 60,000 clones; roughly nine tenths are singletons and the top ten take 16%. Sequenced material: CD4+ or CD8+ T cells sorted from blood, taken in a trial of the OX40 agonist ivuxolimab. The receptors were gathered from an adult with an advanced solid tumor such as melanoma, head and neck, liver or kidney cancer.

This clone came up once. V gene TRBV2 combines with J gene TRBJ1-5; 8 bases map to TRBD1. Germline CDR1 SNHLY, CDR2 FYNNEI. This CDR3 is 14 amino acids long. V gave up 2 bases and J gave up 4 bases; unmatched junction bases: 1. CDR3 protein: CASSEYRGNQPQHF. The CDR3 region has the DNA TGTGCCAGCAGTGAATACAGGGGGAATCAGCCCCAGCATTTT.

The CDR3 is CASSLGDRVDSPLHF. The CDR3 nucleotides are TGTGCCAGCAGCTTAGGGGACAGGGTTGATTCACCCCTCCACTTT. V usage is TRBV7-9 and J usage is TRBJ1-6; TRBD1 agrees at 9 bases. Losses at the gene ends were 1 base for V and 8 bases for J; bases not matched to a gene: 3. The CDR3 spans 15 residues. Germline values: CDR1 SEHNR, CDR2 FQNEAQ (reference sequence).

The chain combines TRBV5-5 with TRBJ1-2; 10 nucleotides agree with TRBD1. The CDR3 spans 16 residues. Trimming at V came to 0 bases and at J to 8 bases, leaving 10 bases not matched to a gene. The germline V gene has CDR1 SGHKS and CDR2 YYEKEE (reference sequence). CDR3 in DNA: TGTGCCAGCAGCTTGGGGGACAGGGGCCACAAGGGAGGCTACACCTTC. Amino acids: CASSLGDRGHKGGYTF.

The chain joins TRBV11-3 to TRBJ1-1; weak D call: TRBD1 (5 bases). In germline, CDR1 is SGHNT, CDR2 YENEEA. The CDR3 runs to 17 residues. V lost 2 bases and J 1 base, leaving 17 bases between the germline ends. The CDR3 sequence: CASSLKGLKWWNTEAFF. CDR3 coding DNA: TGTGCCAGCAGCTTAAAGGGGTTGAAGTGGTGGAACACTGAAGCTTTCTTT. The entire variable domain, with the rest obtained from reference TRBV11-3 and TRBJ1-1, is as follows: EAGVVQSPRYKIIEKKQPVAFWCNPISGHNTLYWYLQNLGQGPELLIRYENEEAVDDSQLPKDRFSAERLKGVDSTLKIQPAELGDSAVYLCASSLKGLKWWNTEAFFGQGTRLTVV.

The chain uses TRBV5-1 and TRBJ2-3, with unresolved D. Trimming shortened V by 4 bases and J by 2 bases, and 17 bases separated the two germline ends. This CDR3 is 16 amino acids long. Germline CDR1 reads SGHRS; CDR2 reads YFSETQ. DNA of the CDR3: TGCGCCAGCAGCCGCGGCCTCGAACTGCCCACAGATACGCAGTATTTT. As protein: CASSRGLELPTDTQYF.

The CDR3, as DNA: TGTGCCAGCTCACCACCAAATGGCCCCCAAGAGACCCAGTACTTC. It yields the protein CASSPPNGPQETQYF. The chain joins TRBV18 to TRBJ2-5; D is ambiguous. CDR1 is KGHSH and CDR2 is LQKENI in the germline V gene. This CDR3 is 15 amino acids long. V was trimmed by 0 bases and J by 1 base, leaving 9 bases between them. Based on the CDR3 plus reference TRBV18 and TRBJ2-5, the full variable domain is NAGVMQNPRHLVRRRGQEARLRCSPMKGHSHVYWYRQLPEEGLKFMVYLQKENIIDESGMPKERFSAEFPKEGPSILRIQQVVRGDSAAYFCASSPPNGPQETQYFGPGTRLLVL.

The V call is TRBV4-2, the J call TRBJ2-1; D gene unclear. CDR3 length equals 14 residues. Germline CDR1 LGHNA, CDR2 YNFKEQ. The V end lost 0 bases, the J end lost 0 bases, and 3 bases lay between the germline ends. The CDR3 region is CASSQELSYNEQFF. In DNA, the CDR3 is TGTGCCAGCAGCCAAGAGCTCTCCTACAATGAGCAGTTCTTC.

The CDR3 here is CASSFGWEGETQYF. In nucleotides, the CDR3 is TGTGCCAGCAGTTTTGGTTGGGAAGGTGAGACCCAGTACTTC. This chain uses TRBV28 with TRBJ2-5; D gene ambiguous. Germline CDR1 MDHEN, CDR2 SYDVKM. Between the trimmed V and J ends, which lost 3 bases and 5 bases, there was a span of 13 bases. There are 14 residues in the CDR3. Drawing the rest from reference TRBV28 and TRBJ2-5, the complete variable domain is DVKVTQSSRYLVKRTGEKVFLECVQDMDHENMFWYRQDPGLGLRLIYFSYDVKMKEKGDIPEGYSVSREKKERFSLILESASTNQTSMYLCASSFGWEGETQYFGPGTRLLVL.

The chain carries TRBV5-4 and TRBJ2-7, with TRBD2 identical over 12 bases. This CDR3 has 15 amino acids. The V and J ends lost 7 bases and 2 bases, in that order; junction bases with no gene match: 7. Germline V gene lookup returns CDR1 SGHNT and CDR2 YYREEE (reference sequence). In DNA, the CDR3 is TGTGCCAGCCGCCCACTAGCGGGAGGAACCTACGAGCAGTACTTC. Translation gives CASRPLAGGTYEQYF.

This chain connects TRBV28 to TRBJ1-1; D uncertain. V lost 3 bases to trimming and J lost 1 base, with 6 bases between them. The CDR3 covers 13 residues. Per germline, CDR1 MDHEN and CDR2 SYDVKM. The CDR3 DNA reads TGTGCCAGCAGTTTGGCAGAGAACACTGAAGCTTTCTTT. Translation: CASSLAENTEAFF.

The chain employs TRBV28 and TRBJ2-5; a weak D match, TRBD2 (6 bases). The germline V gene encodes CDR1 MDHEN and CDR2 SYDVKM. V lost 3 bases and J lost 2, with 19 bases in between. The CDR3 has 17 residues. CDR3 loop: CASSFAGYRKYQETQYF. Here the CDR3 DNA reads TGTGCCAGCAGTTTTGCGGGGTACCGGAAATATCAAGAGACCCAGTACTTC.

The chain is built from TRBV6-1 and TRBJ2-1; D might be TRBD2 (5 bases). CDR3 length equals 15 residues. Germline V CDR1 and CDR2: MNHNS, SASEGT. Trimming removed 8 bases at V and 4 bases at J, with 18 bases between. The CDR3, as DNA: TGTGCCAGCGCTCCCCGGACTGGCGGTTACAATGAGCAGTTCTTC. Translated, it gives CASAPRTGGYNEQFF.

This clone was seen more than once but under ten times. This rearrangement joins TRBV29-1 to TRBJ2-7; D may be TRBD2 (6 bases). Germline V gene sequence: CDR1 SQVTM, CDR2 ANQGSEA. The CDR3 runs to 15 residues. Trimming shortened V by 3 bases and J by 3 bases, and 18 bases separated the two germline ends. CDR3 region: CSVEGGPSRGYEQYF. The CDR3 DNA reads TGCAGCGTTGAGGGGGGACCGAGCCGCGGCTACGAGCAGTACTTC.

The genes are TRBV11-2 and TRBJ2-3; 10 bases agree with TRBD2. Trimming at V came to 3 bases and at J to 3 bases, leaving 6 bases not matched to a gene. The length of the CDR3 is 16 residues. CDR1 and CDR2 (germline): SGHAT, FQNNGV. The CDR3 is CASSFPSGRGTDTQYF. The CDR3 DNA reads TGTGCCAGCAGCTTCCCGAGCGGGAGGGGGACAGATACGCAGTATTTT. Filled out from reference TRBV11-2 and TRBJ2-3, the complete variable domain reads EAGVAQSPRYKIIEKRQSVAFWCNPISGHATLYWYQQILGQGPKLLIQFQNNGVVDDSQLPKDRFSAERLKGVDSTLKIQPAKLEDSAVYLCASSFPSGRGTDTQYFGPGTRLTVL.

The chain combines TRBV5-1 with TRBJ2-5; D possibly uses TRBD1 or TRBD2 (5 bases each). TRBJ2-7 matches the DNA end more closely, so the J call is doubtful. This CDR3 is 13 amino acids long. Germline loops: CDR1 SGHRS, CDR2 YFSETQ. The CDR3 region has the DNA TGCGCCAGCGGGGACGTACAAGGCCACGAGCAGTACTTC. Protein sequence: CASGDVQGHEQYF.

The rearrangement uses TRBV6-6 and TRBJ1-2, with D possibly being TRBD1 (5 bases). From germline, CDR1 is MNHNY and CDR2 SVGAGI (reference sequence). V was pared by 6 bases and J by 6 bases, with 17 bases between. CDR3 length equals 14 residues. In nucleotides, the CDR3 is TGTGCCAGCAGGGCTTCCGGGACGGGGGATGGCTACACCTTC. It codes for CASRASGTGDGYTF.